This passage covers 22 T cell receptor beta chains from one sample sequenced in a study of blood T cell repertoires in COVID-19 (dated by TCRdb to 2020 to 2021). To prepare the library, the immunoSEQ multiplex PCR assay was applied. TCRdb retrieved this table from immuneACCESS and kept in-frame rearrangements only. Not all clones are present; in checked studies, unresolved V genes account for under half, and no reason is known for the remainder. The sample table contains nearly 200,000 clones; only one count was recorded for around 82% of them. The ten largest account for 6.5% to 9.5% of the sample. Sequenced material: PBMCs or T cells enriched from blood (not recorded which). The receptors here all came from a man aged 40-49 years who had recovered from COVID-19.

The J gene is TRBJ1-2, the V gene TRBV2; no clear D gene. The CDR3 is 12 amino acids. V shed 7 bases and J shed 3 bases, with 9 bases lying between them. Per the germline V gene, CDR1 is SNHLY and CDR2 is FYNNEI. For the CDR3, the DNA is TGTGCCAGCAAGGCAGGTCACTATGGCTACACCTTC. Protein: CASKAGHYGYTF.

The gene calls are TRBV28 and TRBJ2-7; D is unclear. The germline gives CDR1 MDHEN, CDR2 SYDVKM. Deletions cut 6 bases from V and 2 bases from J, with 17 bases between. This CDR3 region has 15 residues. The CDR3 bases are TGTGCCAGCAGCCCCTCCCGCCTGGGCCCCTACGAGCAGTACTTC. Its protein product is CASSPSRLGPYEQYF. Based on the CDR3 plus reference TRBV28 and TRBJ2-7, the full variable domain is DVKVTQSSRYLVKRTGEKVFLECVQDMDHENMFWYRQDPGLGLRLIYFSYDVKMKEKGDIPEGYSVSREKKERFSLILESASTNQTSMYLCASSPSRLGPYEQYFGPGTRLTVT.

The chain employs TRBV6-5 and TRBJ2-7; 11 positions agree with TRBD1. V was clipped by 2 bases and J by 3 bases; unmatched bases: 0. The CDR3 is 14 amino acids. The germline CDR1 and CDR2 sequences are MNHEY and SVGAGI. The CDR3 spells CASSYGTGGYEQYF. The CDR3 DNA is TGTGCCAGCAGTTACGGGACAGGGGGCTACGAGCAGTACTTC.

The rearrangement links TRBV7-9 to TRBJ1-2; 8 bases are a match to TRBD1. There are 14 residues in the CDR3. V shed 6 bases, J shed 6 bases, and the junction held 9 bases outside the gene matches. Per the germline V gene, CDR1 is SEHNR and CDR2 is FQNEAQ (reference sequence). CDR3 protein: CASSSTDRADGYTF. In DNA form, the CDR3 reads TGTGCCAGCAGTTCCACGGACAGGGCAGATGGCTACACCTTC.

J is TRBJ1-1 and V is TRBV11-2, with 7 bases fitting TRBD1. CDR3 length: 16 amino acids. With V trimmed by 5 bases and J by 0 bases, 9 bases remained unmatched. Germline V gene lookup returns CDR1 SGHAT and CDR2 FQNNGV. The CDR3 bases are TGTGCCAGCAGCCGAAAAAATGGACAGGTGAACACTGAAGCTTTCTTT. Residues: CASSRKNGQVNTEAFF.

The chain links TRBV5-4 to TRBJ1-4; D call uncertain. The ends were cut back, 0 bases at V and 5 bases at J, with 5 bases in the middle. The CDR3 sequence is 13 residues long. CDR1 is SGHNT and CDR2 is YYREEE in the germline V gene (reference sequence). CDR3 residues: CASSLAGNEKLFF. The DNA of the CDR3 is TGTGCCAGCAGCTTGGCGGGGAATGAAAAACTGTTTTTT.

The rearrangement links TRBV10-2 to TRBJ2-2, with TRBD2 matching 8 bases. The germline CDR1 and CDR2 sequences are WSHSY and SAAADI. The CDR3 is 17 residues long. V gave up 7 bases and J gave up 5 bases; unmatched junction bases: 15. CDR3 DNA: TGCGCCAGCACCGGGGGGGGGCCTCCCATCCCGACCGGGGAGCTGTTTTTT. Protein product: CASTGGGPPIPTGELFF.

The chain combines TRBV5-4 with TRBJ1-1, with 7 positions matching TRBD1. The ends lost 3 bases at V and 4 bases at J; junction bases unmatched: 12. Per the germline V gene, CDR1 is SGHNT and CDR2 is YYREEE (reference sequence). There are 16 residues in the CDR3. CDR3 DNA sequence: TGTGCCAGCAGCTCGGGGGTGAGGGGGCTGGGCACTGAAGCTTTCTTT. This sequence encodes CASSSGVRGLGTEAFF. The complete variable domain, with remaining parts taken from reference TRBV5-4 and TRBJ1-1, reads ETGVTQSPTHLIKTRGQQVTLRCSSQSGHNTVSWYQQALGQGPQFIFQYYREEENGRGNFPPRFSGLQFPNYSSELNVNALELDDSALYLCASSSGVRGLGTEAFFGQGTRLTVV.

The chain has TRBV15 and TRBJ2-7; 8 nucleotides align to TRBD1. Germline V lookup: CDR1 LNHNV, CDR2 YYDKDF (reference sequence). The trim removed 4 bases at V and 2 bases at J, leaving 7 bases unmatched. CDR3 size: 15 residues. This CDR3 is CATSTGQGVPYEQYF. The CDR3 DNA reads as TGTGCCACCAGCACCGGACAGGGAGTCCCCTACGAGCAGTACTTC.

The rearrangement links TRBV5-1 to TRBJ1-6; TRBD1 might be the D (5 bases). V dropped 0 bases and J dropped 12 bases, with 16 bases sitting between them. The CDR3 runs 15 residues. Germline V gives CDR1 SGHRS, CDR2 YFSETQ. CDR3 residues: CASSLEGTLREPLHF. The DNA for the CDR3 is TGCGCCAGCAGCTTGGAGGGGACTCTGCGGGAACCCCTCCACTTT.

The chain couples TRBV6-5 to TRBJ1-2, with TRBD1 identical over 8 bases. With 6 bases clipped from V and 5 bases from J, the junction kept 8 bases outside the gene matches. This CDR3 contains 14 residues. Germline-derived CDR1 and CDR2 are MNHEY and SVGAGI. CDR3 amino acids: CASRPDRGGYGYTF. CDR3 nucleotide sequence: TGTGCCAGCAGGCCTGACAGGGGAGGATATGGCTACACCTTC.

J is TRBJ2-1 and V is TRBV20-1; D remains ambiguous. Trimming removed 6 bases at V and 8 bases at J, with 11 bases between. Germline V gives CDR1 DFQATT, CDR2 SNEGSKA (reference sequence). There are 11 residues in the CDR3. CDR3 sequence reads: CSAHIRDEQFF. The DNA for the CDR3 is TGCAGTGCCCATATACGCGATGAGCAGTTCTTC.

The sample holds one count of this clone. The chain combines TRBV11-2 with TRBJ1-1; D possibly corresponds to TRBD1 (5 bases). Trimming cost V 5 bases and J 1 base, with 14 bases left between them. Germline CDR1 is SGHAT and CDR2 is FQNNGV. This CDR3 is 15 amino acids long. CDR3 sequence (DNA): TGTGCCAGCAGCGTCTCAGGGAGGGGGAACACTGAAGCTTTCTTT. Amino acid sequence: CASSVSGRGNTEAFF.

The chain combines TRBV5-1 with TRBJ1-2; TRBD1 aligns across 8 bases. Germline CDR1 reads SGHRS; CDR2 reads YFSETQ. The CDR3 sequence is 14 residues long. J gave up 1 base and V 2 bases, and 1 base lay outside the gene matches. In DNA, the CDR3 is TGCGCCAGCAGCTTCGGACAGGGTAACTATGGCTACACCTTC. This codes for CASSFGQGNYGYTF.

This chain joins TRBV15 and TRBJ2-2, with 8 bases identical to TRBD1. The CDR3 covers 15 residues. V gave up 6 bases and J gave up 1 base; unmatched junction bases: 4. The germline gives CDR1 LNHNV, CDR2 YYDKDF (reference sequence). CDR3: CATRLGTGNTGELFF. CDR3 nucleotide sequence: TGTGCCACCAGGTTAGGGACAGGGAACACCGGGGAGCTGTTTTTT.

The chain links TRBV4-2 to TRBJ2-5; 11 positions agree with TRBD2. The CDR3 extends over 18 amino acids. V lost 4 bases and J lost 1; bases outside the gene matches: 11. CDR1 is LGHNA, CDR2 YNFKEQ, per germline. The CDR3 here is CASSPLGIAGGPQETQYF. CDR3 DNA sequence: TGTGCCAGCAGCCCCTTAGGGATAGCGGGGGGGCCCCAAGAGACCCAGTACTTC.

V gene TRBV11-2 combines with J gene TRBJ2-1; D call uncertain. Trimming left V 0 bases short and J 2 bases short, with 5 bases between. Germline-derived CDR1 and CDR2 are SGHAT and FQNNGV. The CDR3 has 14 residues. The CDR3 loop reads CASSLERAYNEQFF. CDR3 DNA sequence: TGTGCCAGCAGCTTAGAACGAGCCTACAATGAGCAGTTCTTC.

V and J are TRBV28 and TRBJ2-3, with 11 bases identical to TRBD2. CDR1 is MDHEN, CDR2 SYDVKM, per germline. Trimming cost V 5 bases and J 3 bases; bases outside gene matches: 10. The CDR3 covers 17 residues. CDR3 in amino acids: CASSPLLIAGGTDTQYF. In DNA form, the CDR3 reads TGTGCCAGCAGTCCCTTATTAATAGCGGGGGGGACAGATACGCAGTATTTT.

V usage is TRBV7-9 and J usage is TRBJ1-2; D is possibly TRBD1 (6 bases). The CDR3 is 18 amino acids. V shed 5 bases and J shed 6 bases, with 28 bases lying between them. Germline CDR1 SEHNR, CDR2 FQNEAQ (reference sequence). Here the CDR3 reads CASSTGPAQGRVMDGYTF. In nucleotides, the CDR3 is TGTGCCAGCAGCACAGGGCCGGCACAGGGTAGGGTTATGGATGGCTACACCTTC. Filled out from reference TRBV7-9 and TRBJ1-2, the complete variable domain reads DTGVSQNPRHKITKRGQNVTFRCDPISEHNRLYWYRQTLGQGPEFLTYFQNEAQLEKSRLLSDRFSAERPKGSFSTLEIQRTEQGDSAMYLCASSTGPAQGRVMDGYTFGSGTRLTVV.

This chain joins TRBV2 and TRBJ1-5, with 7 bases matching TRBD1. V shed 6 bases and J 2 bases; nucleotides not matched to a gene: 4. Germline assignment: CDR1 SNHLY and CDR2 FYNNEI. The CDR3 sequence is 14 residues long. The CDR3 bases are TGTGCCAGCAGCTCAGACAGGGGCAATCAGCCCCAGCATTTT. As protein: CASSSDRGNQPQHF.

The genes are TRBV6-1 and TRBJ1-2; D remains unclear. Per the germline V gene, CDR1 is MNHNS and CDR2 is SASEGT. The CDR3 is 12 residues long. Trimming pared 3 bases from V and 4 bases from J, leaving 6 bases between. CDR3 coding DNA: TGTGCCAGCAGTGATGGGCCCTATGGCTACACCTTC. Translated, it gives CASSDGPYGYTF.

The chain has TRBV12-2 and TRBJ1-2; TRBD1 reflects the table's D call only, with no check against the DNA. TRBV12-2 is tagged as a pseudogene. The CDR3 is 16 amino acids. CDR3 in amino acids: CASRPRGRRESYGYTF. CDR3 DNA sequence: TGTGCAAGTCGCCCCAGGGGGCGTAGGGAGAGCTATGGCTACACCTTC.